This T cell receptor beta chain was identified in a study of blood T cell repertoires in COVID-19. Study context: The samples span acute and convalescent COVID-19 from the United States, Italy and Spain. PBMCs, B-cell-depleted T cells, or T cells were the source of the cDNA or gDNA that made up the material.

How the authors handled the data: For nucleated cells, counts were estimated from reference gene primer amplification. TCRdb's table, derived via immunoSEQ multiplex PCR, lists solely in-frame clones and lacks some. That table is the source of V, J and clone size, and D and trimming were worked out from the DNA. Found here are 75,000 to 80,000 clones, roughly 80% of them singletons; the top ten hold over 15%. V gave up 1 base and J gave up 3 bases, with 8 bases separating them. The CDR3 runs to 14 residues. Per the germline V gene, CDR1 is SGHDT and CDR2 is YYEEEE. The source is a woman aged 55-70 years with acute or convalescent COVID-19. The sequenced sample was peripheral blood. The chain combines TRBV5-6 with TRBJ1-3; D not certain. CDR3 sequence: CASSLPGYGNTIYF. CDR3 in DNA: TGTGCCAGCAGCTTGCCCGGGTATGGAAACACCATATATTTT.